The 19 T cell receptor beta chains given below trace back to one sample, sequenced in a study of cytomegalovirus exposure and HLA in healthy donors (dated by TCRdb to the late 2010s). The method behind the library was the immunoSEQ multiplex PCR assay. For the multiplex PCR, a mixture combining 60 forward primers for TCR Vbeta segments and 13 reverse primers for TCR Jbeta segments was used. In its TCRdb copy, this immuneACCESS table keeps in-frame sequences only and misses some clones. Where compared with another copy, unresolved V genes explain less than half of these, and the others have no known cause. Across this sample there are around 100,000 clones, with roughly 71% seen only once. About a tenth of the sample is held by the ten biggest clonotypes. Sequencing input: PBMCs. These receptors all stem from a man aged 40-49 years in good health and CMV-seropositive.

The chain has TRBV6-5 and TRBJ1-2; D is undetermined. The germline CDR1 and CDR2 sequences are MNHEY and SVGAGI. The CDR3 runs 13 residues. V was shortened by 6 bases and J by 4 bases, with 12 bases between the two germline ends. CDR3 sequence: CASRADGPYGYTF. CDR3 sequence (DNA): TGTGCCAGCAGAGCGGACGGGCCCTATGGCTACACCTTC.

V gene TRBV14 combines with J gene TRBJ2-1; 7 bases align to TRBD2. From germline, CDR1 is SGHDN and CDR2 FVKESK. The CDR3 totals 16 residues. The V gene end was trimmed by 4 bases and the J gene end by 0 bases; junction bases not matched to a gene: 6. The CDR3 DNA follows: TGTGCCAGCAGCCTCCTAGCGGATCCCTCCTACAATGAGCAGTTCTTC. Translation gives CASSLLADPSYNEQFF.

V gene TRBV25-1 combines with J gene TRBJ1-1, with a possible D match to TRBD1 (5 bases). The V end lost 1 base, the J end lost 0 bases, and 12 bases lay between the germline ends. Germline lookup yields CDR1 MGHDK and CDR2 SYGVNS. CDR3 length: 16 residues. Here the CDR3 DNA reads TGTGCCAGCAGTGAATCAGGGAATTACATGAACACTGAAGCTTTCTTT. As protein: CASSESGNYMNTEAFF.

This clone was seen once. The chain's CDR3 is CASSYSDRGADTQYF. For the CDR3, the DNA is TGTGCCAGCAGTTACTCGGACAGGGGGGCTGATACGCAGTATTTT. This chain links TRBV6-5 with TRBJ2-3; 10 bases match TRBD1. This CDR3 comprises 15 residues. V shed 0 bases and J 6 bases; nucleotides not matched to a gene: 3. Per germline, CDR1 MNHEY and CDR2 SVGAGI.

This clone was seen more than once but under ten times. This chain's CDR3 is CASSLQTGRDNEQFF. DNA for the CDR3: TGTGCCAGCAGCCTCCAGACAGGGCGAGACAATGAGCAGTTCTTC. This chain uses TRBV7-2 with TRBJ2-1; 7 bases are shared with TRBD1. Germline CDR1 SGHTA, CDR2 FQGNSA. V dropped 5 bases and J dropped 5; count of bases not matched to a gene: 9. The CDR3 runs to 15 residues.

The genes are TRBV10-1 and TRBJ2-5; D perhaps matches TRBD1 (5 bases). Germline V gives CDR1 WNHNN, CDR2 SYGVQD (reference sequence). CDR3 length: 14 residues. Trimming cost V 4 bases and J 5 bases, with 14 bases left between them. The CDR3 DNA reads as TGCGCCAGCAGTGCGACAGCAGCATGGGAGACCCAGTACTTC. It specifies CASSATAAWETQYF.

This chain connects TRBV15 to TRBJ2-1; 8 bases match TRBD2. The J segment lost 3 bases and the V segment lost 9 bases, leaving 7 bases of the junction unmatched. The CDR3 runs 14 residues. Looked up from germline, CDR1 is LNHNV and CDR2 is YYDKDF (reference sequence). As DNA, the CDR3 is TGTGCCACTATGGGTGGGACTAGCTACAATGAGCAGTTCTTC. Translating it yields CATMGGTSYNEQFF. The full variable domain, in which reference TRBV15 and TRBJ2-1 provide the parts outside the CDR3, is DAMVIQNPRYQVTQFGKPVTLSCSQTLNHNVMYWYQQKSSQAPKLLFHYYDKDFNNEADTPDNFQSRRPNTSFCFLDIRSPGLGDTAMYLCATMGGTSYNEQFFGPGTRLTVL.

This chain links TRBV7-9 with TRBJ1-4; a possible D gene is TRBD1 (6 bases). Germline CDR1 is SEHNR and CDR2 is FQNEAQ (reference sequence). The CDR3 runs 18 residues. V gave up 4 bases and J gave up 0 bases, with 18 bases separating them. The CDR3 region is CASSSTPGGPSTNEKLFF. Here the CDR3 DNA reads TGTGCCAGCAGCTCGACGCCCGGGGGGCCTTCAACTAATGAAAAACTGTTTTTT.

The chain joins TRBV25-1 to TRBJ2-5, with 9 bases matching TRBD1. The CDR3 extends over 14 amino acids. Germline V lookup: CDR1 MGHDK, CDR2 SYGVNS. J lost 2 bases, V lost 7 bases, and 5 bases had no gene match. The chain's CDR3 is CASMGTGWQETQYF. The CDR3 region has the DNA TGTGCCAGCATGGGGACAGGGTGGCAAGAGACCCAGTACTTC. The full variable domain, its missing parts supplied by reference TRBV25-1 and TRBJ2-5, is EADIYQTPRYLVIGTGKKITLECSQTMGHDKMYWYQQDPGMELHLIHYSYGVNSTEKGDLSSESTVSRIRTEHFPLTLESARPSHTSQYLCASMGTGWQETQYFGPGTRLLVL.

The gene calls are TRBV7-2 and TRBJ2-5; 9 nucleotides align to TRBD2. Per germline, CDR1 SGHTA and CDR2 FQGNSA. The CDR3 length is 17 residues. V shed 1 base, J shed 1 base, and the junction held 7 bases outside the gene matches. The CDR3 DNA reads as TGTGCCAGCAGCTTAGGTTTGCTAGCGGGAAGCCAAGAGACCCAGTACTTC. Encoded protein: CASSLGLLAGSQETQYF.

This CDR3 is CASSVGQGSKNIQYF. The CDR3 nucleotides are TGTGCCAGCAGCGTAGGCCAGGGATCCAAAAACATTCAGTACTTC. This chain connects TRBV9 to TRBJ2-4, with D maybe TRBD1 (5 bases). Between the trimmed V and J ends, which lost 0 bases and 2 bases, there was a span of 9 bases. The germline CDR1 and CDR2 sequences are SGDLS and YYNGEE. This CDR3 region has 15 residues.

The chain has TRBV6-4 and TRBJ1-2; TRBD1 matches 11 bases. The CDR3 has 16 amino acids. Trimming took 4 bases from V and 3 from J; bases not matched to a gene: 7. CDR1 and CDR2 from the germline V gene are MRHNA and SNTAGT. CDR3 sequence reads: CASSAIPGQGDYGYTF. The DNA for the CDR3 is TGTGCCAGCAGTGCCATCCCGGGACAGGGGGACTATGGCTACACCTTC.

CDR3 in DNA: TGTGCCAGCAGCCCGCTGACAGGGGGTAGCACAGATACGCAGTATTTT. Translation gives CASSPLTGGSTDTQYF. J is TRBJ2-3 and V is TRBV7-8; 9 bases are a match to TRBD1. CDR3 length: 16 residues. The J segment lost 0 bases and the V segment lost 5 bases, leaving 6 bases of the junction unmatched. From germline, CDR1 is SGHVS and CDR2 FQNEAQ.

The chain is built from TRBV6-1 and TRBJ1-1, with TRBD1 identical over 11 bases. The J segment lost 4 bases and the V segment lost 5 bases, leaving 3 bases of the junction unmatched. CDR1 and CDR2 from the germline V gene are MNHNS and SASEGT. The CDR3 runs 14 residues. The DNA for the CDR3 is TGTGCCAGCAGTCATGGACAGGGGGCCACTGAAGCTTTCTTT. Amino acids: CASSHGQGATEAFF.

This clone was observed a handful of times. The V call is TRBV7-6, the J call TRBJ1-1, with TRBD1 as a possible D gene (5 bases). The V and J ends lost 4 bases and 5 bases respectively, with 23 bases between them. The CDR3 covers 17 residues. CDR1 is SGHVS, CDR2 FNYEAQ, per germline. The CDR3 nucleotides read TGTGCCAGCAGCTCCAATAAACCCAGGGATGGGGGGACTGAAGCTTTCTTT. It yields the protein CASSSNKPRDGGTEAFF.

The CDR3 is CASSSTGTGWDQPQHF. The CDR3 nucleotides read TGTGCCAGCAGTTCCACCGGGACAGGCTGGGATCAGCCCCAGCATTTT. The chain joins TRBV6-5 to TRBJ1-5, with 8 bases that match TRBD1. Losses at the gene ends were 4 bases for V and 5 bases for J; bases not matched to a gene: 10. Germline V gene sequence: CDR1 MNHEY, CDR2 SVGAGI. The CDR3 runs to 16 residues.

This clone was recorded a few times. The gene calls are TRBV19 and TRBJ1-4, with 9 bases fitting TRBD1. Germline V gene data show CDR1 as LNHDA and CDR2 as SQIVND (reference sequence). This CDR3 region has 15 residues. The V segment lost 5 bases and the J segment 7 bases; nucleotides outside the gene matches: 8. DNA of the CDR3: TGTGCCAGTAGTTCTGGACAGGGGAAGAGTGAAAAACTGTTTTTT. This sequence encodes CASSSGQGKSEKLFF.

This chain uses TRBV6-5 with TRBJ2-1; TRBD1 might be the D (5 bases). Trimming cost V 6 bases and J 1 base, with 13 bases left between them. The CDR3 consists of 15 residues. From germline, CDR1 is MNHEY and CDR2 SVGAGI. CDR3 DNA: TGTGCCAGCAGGACAAAACCAGGGTCCTACAATGAGCAGTTCTTC. This encodes CASRTKPGSYNEQFF.

The chain recombines TRBV5-1 with TRBJ2-5, with unresolved D. From germline, CDR1 is SGHRS and CDR2 YFSETQ. Trimming removed 5 bases from V and 2 bases from J, with 10 bases in between. CDR3 length: 13 amino acids. CDR3 residues: CASRLTSQETQYF. Written as DNA, the CDR3 is TGCGCCAGCAGGCTGACTTCTCAAGAGACCCAGTACTTC.